Following are 27 T cell receptor beta chains from one sample sequenced in a study of CDR3 diversity in severe acne (dated by TCRdb to about 2019). Library preparation used PCR. TCRdb records Illumina HiSeq 2000 as the sequencer. TCRdb redid the processing of the public reads, applying fastp at Q25 and MiXCR, and retained in-frame beta chains. Each record represents a unique CDR3 protein, reported with the most common genes and DNA among its rows. Across this sample there are approximately 97,000 distinct CDR3 sequences, with under 60% seen only once. The top ten clones comprise under 15% of the sample. The source material was blood. The source is a male donor with acne.

Judged by abundance, this clonotype is medium-sized. V and J are TRBV29-1 and TRBJ2-3, with D tentatively TRBD2 (5 bases). Germline CDR1 and CDR2: SQVTM and ANQGSEA. This CDR3 has 10 amino acids. Here the CDR3 reads CGGGTDTQYF. Written as DNA, the CDR3 is TGCGGAGGTGGTACAGATACGCAGTATTTT.

A note on this clonotype: A much bigger clone sits one base away, suggesting this may be a read error. The CDR3 region is CASAVGGGFRSNRPQHF. CDR3 coding DNA: TGTGCCAGCGCGGTTGGGGGAGGGTTTCGAAGCAATCGGCCCCAGCATTTT. The chain combines TRBV12-3 or TRBV12-4 with TRBJ1-5; possible D gene TRBD1, 5 bases. The CDR3 contains 17 residues.

In regard to this clonotype: A much bigger clone sits one base away, suggesting this may be a read error. CDR3 protein: CVSSPGIQETQYF. The CDR3 DNA sequence: TGTGTCAGTAGCCCCGGGATTCAAGAGACCCAGTACTTC. The chain combines TRBV19 with TRBJ2-5, with a weak D call TRBD2 (5 bases). The CDR3 is 13 residues long. Germline V lookup: CDR1 LNHDA, CDR2 SQIVND (reference sequence).

The V gene is TRBV29-1, the J gene TRBJ1-3; D unresolved. Trimming removed 0 bases from V and 7 bases from J, with 13 bases in between. The CDR3 has 14 residues. Germline V gene data show CDR1 as SQVTM and CDR2 as ANQGSEA. The CDR3 protein is CSVEDHSVRNTIYF. CDR3 in DNA: TGCAGCGTTGAAGATCATTCTGTTAGGAACACCATATATTTT.

The chain has TRBV25-1 and TRBJ1-2; tentative D call: TRBD1 (5 bases). Trimming shortened V by 3 bases and J by 6 bases, and 14 bases separated the two germline ends. The CDR3 runs to 14 residues. The germline gives CDR1 MGHDK, CDR2 SYGVNS. Written as DNA, the CDR3 is TGTGCCAGCAGTGACAGACCGATGACAGATGGCTACACCTTC. Its translation is CASSDRPMTDGYTF.

Only a few counts were recorded for this clonotype. The chain has TRBV5-1 and TRBJ2-5; 8 nucleotides agree with TRBD1. Germline V gene lookup returns CDR1 SGHRS and CDR2 YFSETQ. Trimming removed 4 bases from V and 2 bases from J; junction bases left unmatched: 4. This CDR3 spans 14 amino acids. The CDR3 loop reads CASSLDRGQETQYF. The CDR3 nucleotides are TGCGCCAGCAGCCTCGACAGGGGACAAGAGACCCAGTACTTC.

This CDR3 is CASSQAGGRGYEQFF. The CDR3 DNA follows: TGTGCCAGCAGCCAGGCGGGAGGGAGGGGGTATGAGCAGTTCTTC. The chain joins TRBV7-6 to TRBJ2-1; 9 bases are a match to TRBD2. This CDR3 region has 15 residues. V was pared by 5 bases and J by 8 bases, with 10 bases of the junction left unmatched. The germline V gene has CDR1 SGHVS and CDR2 FNYEAQ. The variable domain in full, with the rest retrieved from reference TRBV7-6 and TRBJ2-1, is GAGVSQSPRYKVTKRGQDVALRCDPISGHVSLYWYRQALGQGPEFLTYFNYEAQQDKSGLPNDRFSAERPEGSISTLTIQRTEQRDSAMYRCASSQAGGRGYEQFFGPGTRLTVL.

This clonotype was seen a handful of times. This rearrangement joins TRBV13 to TRBJ1-2, with TRBD1 identical over 8 bases. From germline, CDR1 is PRHDT and CDR2 FYEKMQ (reference sequence). V was clipped by 5 bases and J by 0 bases; unmatched bases: 5. CDR3 length: 15 residues. The CDR3 bases are TGTGCCAGCAGCAGTTTACAGGGGGCTAACTATGGCTACACCTTC. Translating it yields CASSSLQGANYGYTF. Supplemented by reference TRBV13 and TRBJ1-2, the full variable domain reads AAGVIQSPRHLIKEKRETATLKCYPIPRHDTVYWYQQGPGQDPQFLISFYEKMQSDKGSIPDRFSAQQFSDYHSELNMSSLELGDSALYFCASSSLQGANYGYTFGSGTRLTVV.

V and J are TRBV29-1 and TRBJ2-7; D is undetermined. Germline V gene data show CDR1 as SQVTM and CDR2 as ANQGSEA. V was pared by 7 bases and J by 3 bases, with 16 bases between. This CDR3 region has 13 residues. CDR3 coding DNA: TGCAGCGCCGGGTTTACCGGTAGCTACGAGCAGTACTTC. Translation: CSAGFTGSYEQYF.

On this clonotype itself: No conserved phenylalanine or tryptophan ends this CDR3, so it is likely a read error. V gene TRBV25-1 combines with J gene TRBJ2-7; D is tentatively TRBD1 or TRBD2 (5 bases each). The V end was cut by 7 bases, the J end by 3 bases, with 13 bases between. Germline CDR1 MGHDK, CDR2 SYGVNS. The CDR3 totals 13 residues. In DNA form, the CDR3 reads TGTGCCAGCATCGCCGGGGCAAGCTACGAGCAGTACCTC. Translation: CASIAGASYEQYL.

This clonotype was detected many times. The genes are TRBV29-1 and TRBJ2-1; D uncertain. The CDR3 is 13 residues long. Germline CDR1 is SQVTM and CDR2 is ANQGSEA. V gave up 6 bases and J gave up 8 bases, with 17 bases separating them. The CDR3 sequence: CSVETSNSYEQFF. In DNA, the CDR3 is TGCAGCGTCGAGACCTCCAACTCTTATGAGCAGTTCTTC.

In this sample, this clonotype turned up a few times. This chain joins TRBV7-9 and TRBJ2-7; 7 bases align to TRBD2. J lost 3 bases, V lost 3 bases, and 11 bases had no gene match. CDR1 and CDR2 (germline): SEHNR, FQNEAQ (reference sequence). The CDR3 contains 16 residues. Here the CDR3 reads CASSFSAGNSYYEQYF. As DNA, the CDR3 is TGTGCCAGCAGCTTCTCAGCGGGAAACTCATACTACGAGCAGTACTTC.

V usage is TRBV7-6 and J usage is TRBJ1-3; TRBD1 might be the D (5 bases). Germline CDR1 SGHVS, CDR2 FNYEAQ. The CDR3 covers 12 residues. Deletions cut 6 bases from V and 7 bases from J, with 10 bases between. In DNA, the CDR3 is TGTGCCAGCAGGGCGTCAGGGAACACCATATATTTT. Its translation is CASRASGNTIYF.

This clonotype was found once. In DNA form, the CDR3 reads TGTGCCAGCAGCTTAAAGGACGGGGTAAACAATGAGCAGTTCTTC. Translating gives CASSLKDGVNNEQFF. This chain uses TRBV7-2 with TRBJ2-1; tentatively, D is TRBD2 (5 bases). The V gene lost 2 bases and the J gene lost 5 bases, with 13 bases spanning the gap. The germline V gene encodes CDR1 SGHTA and CDR2 FQGNSA. The CDR3 loop spans 15 amino acids. The variable domain in full, completed from reference TRBV7-2 and TRBJ2-1, reads GAGVSQSPSNKVTEKGKDVELRCDPISGHTALYWYRQSLGQGLEFLIYFQGNSAPDKSGLPSDRFSAERTGGSVSTLTIQRTQQEDSAVYLCASSLKDGVNNEQFFGPGTRLTVL.

The V gene is TRBV9, the J gene TRBJ2-3; 9 nucleotides agree with TRBD2. Germline V gene data show CDR1 as SGDLS and CDR2 as YYNGEE. The CDR3 sequence is 16 residues long. With V trimmed by 4 bases and J by 0 bases, 6 bases remained unmatched. The CDR3 loop is CASSLGLAMSTDTQYF. The CDR3 nucleotides are TGTGCCAGCAGCCTCGGACTAGCGATGAGCACAGATACGCAGTATTTT.

This clonotype was counted many times. The chain has TRBV5-1 and TRBJ1-6; 9 bases agree with TRBD1. Germline V gives CDR1 SGHRS, CDR2 YFSETQ. Unmatched junction bases numbered 4, after V lost 2 bases and J lost 7 bases. The CDR3 has 15 amino acids. This CDR3 is CASSLWTGDNSPLHF. CDR3 in DNA: TGCGCCAGCAGCTTATGGACAGGGGACAATTCACCCCTCCACTTT.

This chain uses TRBV27 with TRBJ1-5; no definite D call. CDR1 is MNHEY, CDR2 SMNVEV, per germline (reference sequence). V dropped 2 bases and J dropped 0 bases, with 8 bases sitting between them. The CDR3 spans 15 residues. For the CDR3, the DNA is TGTGCCAGCAGTTTAAGAGGTCGTAGCAATCAGCCCCAGCATTTT. It specifies CASSLRGRSNQPQHF.

About this clonotype: The final CDR3 position lacks the conserved phenylalanine or tryptophan, pointing to a likely read error. The rearrangement links TRBV5-4 to TRBJ2-7, with D maybe TRBD1 (6 bases). CDR1 and CDR2 from the germline V gene are SGHNT and YYREEE (reference sequence). The V end lost 0 bases, the J end lost 8 bases, and 12 bases lay between the germline ends. The CDR3 has 13 amino acids. CDR3 nucleotides: TGTGCCAGCAGCTTGGGGGGGCTGGGTAAGCAGTACTCC. Translated, it gives CASSLGGLGKQYS.

This chain links TRBV28 with TRBJ2-7, with 9 bases lining up with TRBD1. CDR3 length equals 15 residues. The ends lost 6 bases at V and 3 bases at J; junction bases unmatched: 9. Germline V CDR1 and CDR2: MDHEN, SYDVKM. The CDR3 is CASRPTGQGSYEQYF. The CDR3 DNA reads as TGTGCCAGCAGGCCGACGGGACAGGGTAGCTACGAGCAGTACTTC.

The table lists this clonotype with a few counts. J is TRBJ2-5 and V is TRBV3-1, with D unresolved. Trimming shortened V by 0 bases and J by 5 bases, and 13 bases separated the two germline ends. This CDR3 comprises 15 residues. The germline CDR1 and CDR2 sequences are LGHDT and YNNKEL (reference sequence). For the CDR3, the DNA is TGTGCCAGCAGCCAAGATAGTAGGGTATGGGAGACCCAGTACTTC. Residues: CASSQDSRVWETQYF.

The V call is TRBV7-2, the J call TRBJ2-7; 9 bases agree with TRBD1. The V and J ends lost 5 bases and 6 bases, in that order; junction bases with no gene match: 8. This CDR3 is 14 amino acids long. Looked up from germline, CDR1 is SGHTA and CDR2 is FQGNSA. In DNA, the CDR3 is TGTGCCAGCAGCCTCGGGACAGGGAACTTCGAGCAGTACTTC. Amino acid sequence: CASSLGTGNFEQYF.

CDR3 region: CASSLSPGQGENTEAFF. CDR3 DNA: TGTGCCAGCAGCTTATCCCCGGGACAGGGCGAGAACACTGAAGCTTTCTTT. The chain combines TRBV11-1 with TRBJ1-1; TRBD1 matches at 9 bases. The germline V gene encodes CDR1 SGHAT and CDR2 FQDESV (reference sequence). V shed 2 bases and J 1 base; nucleotides not matched to a gene: 8. CDR3 size: 17 residues.

This clonotype is medium-sized. The V and J genes are TRBV29-1 and TRBJ2-5; D is possibly TRBD1 (5 bases). The CDR3 totals 14 residues. The V end was cut by 3 bases, the J end by 2 bases, with 13 bases between. Germline V gene sequence: CDR1 SQVTM, CDR2 ANQGSEA. The CDR3 DNA is TGCAGCGTTGAGAAGGGGTATGGACAAGAGACCCAGTACTTC. Its protein is CSVEKGYGQETQYF.

This clonotype was seen a few times. The chain carries TRBV2 and TRBJ1-5; maybe TRBD1 (6 bases). Germline values: CDR1 SNHLY, CDR2 FYNNEI. This CDR3 has 13 amino acids. Trimming removed 3 bases at V and 9 bases at J, with 12 bases between. The CDR3 is CASSEEGVLPQHF. CDR3 sequence (DNA): TGTGCCAGCAGTGAGGAGGGGGTACTGCCCCAGCATTTT.

V gene TRBV6-2 or TRBV6-3 combines with J gene TRBJ1-1; no clear D. Deletions cut 1 base from V and 1 base from J, with 4 bases between. The length of the CDR3 is 13 residues. Germline loops: CDR1 MNHEY, CDR2 SVGEGT. The CDR3 is CASSYYGNTEAFF. The CDR3 bases are TGTGCCAGCAGTTACTATGGGAACACTGAAGCTTTCTTT.

Notes on this clonotype: The junction and the germline gene differ at one end; a read error may be behind it. The chain combines TRBV10-3 with TRBJ2-5; D might be TRBD1 or TRBD2, each matching 6 bases. The CDR3 consists of 13 residues. Germline V gene sequence: CDR1 ENHRY, CDR2 SYGVKD. The chain's CDR3 is CASSHGGQPTQYF. CDR3 bases: TGTGCCAGCAGTCATGGGGGGCAGCCGACCCAGTACTTC.

The chain has TRBV2 and TRBJ1-1; D may be TRBD1 (5 bases). Germline V gene data show CDR1 as SNHLY and CDR2 as FYNNEI. V was clipped by 6 bases and J by 6 bases, with 8 bases between them. The CDR3 contains 11 residues. CDR3 region: CASRGGSEAFF. The CDR3 DNA sequence: TGTGCCAGCAGGGGGGGATCTGAAGCTTTCTTT.